Listed below are T cell receptor beta chains from one sample, sequenced in a study of OX40 agonist ivuxolimab in advanced cancers. Produced via immunoSEQ multiplex PCR; TCRdb's table is partial and in-frame only. The sample has more than 65,000 clones, around 85% seen once; the top ten hold approximately 0.81%. This sample comprised CD4+ or CD8+ T cells sorted from blood, obtained in a trial of the OX40 agonist ivuxolimab. These receptors came from an adult with an advanced solid tumor such as melanoma, head and neck, liver or kidney cancer. The CDR3 runs from the conserved cysteine through the conserved F or W. D genes are given only for firm matches. Part of the rows lack a size; the others show once, few, many or a class for expanded clones.

DNA	CDR3	size	V	J	D
TGTGCCAGCTCACCACCGGGCGCGGGGGGGCATGAGCAGTTCTTC	CASSPPGAGGHEQFF	-	TRBV18	TRBJ2-1	TRBD2
TGTGCCAGCAGATCCACGGGGTACGAGCAGTTCTTC	CASRSTGYEQFF	-	TRBV6-5	TRBJ2-1	-
TGCAGCGTAACATCGACAGGGGGGGGCTATGGCTACACCTTC	CSVTSTGGGYGYTF	-	TRBV29-1	TRBJ1-2	TRBD1
TGCGCCAGCAGTTTAACATTGCAGGGCGGCATGCATCAGCCCCAGCATTTT	CASSLTLQGGMHQPQHF	-	TRBV28	TRBJ1-5	-
TGTGCCAGCAGCTTGGACGGGAACTATGGCTACACCTTC	CASSLDGNYGYTF	-	TRBV5-4	TRBJ1-2	-
TGCGCCAGCAGCTTGGACTCTCCCCCCCACGAGCAGTACTTC	CASSLDSPPHEQYF	-	TRBV5-1	TRBJ2-7	-
TGTGCCAGCAGCTTGGGGGCACAGGGTGGAGATACGCAGTATTTT	CASSLGAQGGDTQYF	-	TRBV13	TRBJ2-3	-
TGTGCCTGGAGTGTATATGACACTGAAGCTTTCTTT	CAWSVYDTEAFF	-	TRBV30	TRBJ1-1	-
TGTGCCAGCAGTCAGGTCGGCAATGAAAAACTGTTTTTT	CASSQVGNEKLFF	-	TRBV27	TRBJ1-4	-
TGTGCCAGCAGTCCCCCAACGGACATCAACACTGAAGCTTTCTTT	CASSPPTDINTEAFF	-	TRBV6-5	TRBJ1-1	-
TGTGCCAGCATTCAGGGAAGCTCCTACAATGAGCAGTTCTTC	CASIQGSSYNEQFF	-	TRBV28	TRBJ2-1	-
TGTGCCAGCAGCGAGGACGGGGAGGGCTACACCTTC	CASSEDGEGYTF	-	TRBV2	TRBJ1-2	-
TGTGCCAGTAGTCTGGACGACGGATCCTACAATGAGCAGTTCTTC	CASSLDDGSYNEQFF	-	TRBV19	TRBJ2-1	-
TGTGCTAGTGGTTTCGGGGGGAATCAGCCCCAGCATTTT	CASGFGGNQPQHF	-	TRBV12-5	TRBJ1-5	-
TGTGCCAGCAGCCAAGAAAGCGGGGGGGCGGACAATGAGCAGTTCTTC	CASSQESGGADNEQFF	-	TRBV4-2	TRBJ2-1	TRBD2
TGCGCCAGCAGCCAAATGGGGCAGGGAAGGGCAGAGACCCAGTACTTC	CASSQMGQGRAETQYF	-	TRBV4-1	TRBJ2-5	-
TGTGCCAGCAGTGGTCTTAGACAGGGGGCCCACGAGCAGTACTTC	CASSGLRQGAHEQYF	-	TRBV6-1	TRBJ2-7	TRBD1
TGTGCCACTTCCGGGGGTATCTCCTATAATTCACCCCTCCACTTT	CATSGGISYNSPLHF	-	TRBV28	TRBJ1-6	-
TGTGCCAGTAGTATAGGCCCGACAGGGCGTCAGCCCCAGCATTTT	CASSIGPTGRQPQHF	-	TRBV19	TRBJ1-5	TRBD1
TGTGCCAGCAGCTTAGACGGGAGTGGCTACACCTTC	CASSLDGSGYTF	-	TRBV7-9	TRBJ1-2	-
TGTGCCAGCAGCACCTCCGGGACACCCTCCGTCTACACCTTC	CASSTSGTPSVYTF	-	TRBV11-2	TRBJ1-2	-
TGTGCCAGCAGCTTGGTAACAGGGGTCGTGAACACTGAAGCTTTCTTT	CASSLVTGVVNTEAFF	-	TRBV5-8	TRBJ1-1	TRBD1
TGTGCCAGCAGCTATCAAGAGACCCAGTACTTC	CASSYQETQYF	-	TRBV7-2	TRBJ2-5	-
TGTGCCAGCAGAGCCGGGACTAGCGGGAGGGAGACCCAGTACTTC	CASRAGTSGRETQYF	-	TRBV6-1	TRBJ2-5	TRBD2
TGTGCCAGTAGTATTGGCCGACTGGGGTCTTCTAATGAAAAACTGTTTTTT	CASSIGRLGSSNEKLFF	few	TRBV19	TRBJ1-4	-
TGTGCCAGCAGTCTCGACGCCGGGGAGCTGTTTTTT	CASSLDAGELFF	-	TRBV2	TRBJ2-2	-
TGTGCCAGCAGCCCCACGGGAAGGGAGAATCAGCCCCAGCATTTT	CASSPTGRENQPQHF	-	TRBV9	TRBJ1-5	-
TGTGCCAGCAGTGCTGAAGCTTCTGGGGCCAACGTCCTGACTTTC	CASSAEASGANVLTF	-	TRBV2	TRBJ2-6	-
TGTGCCAGCAGCTTCCCCTTCGACAGGGACTATAATTCACCCCTCCACTTT	CASSFPFDRDYNSPLHF	-	TRBV11-2	TRBJ1-6	TRBD1
TGTGCCAGCAGCCGGGGGACAGGGGCGAACACCGGGGAGCTGTTTTTT	CASSRGTGANTGELFF	-	TRBV7-2	TRBJ2-2	TRBD1
TGTGCCAGTAGCTGGGCGGGGGTCAATCAGCCCCAGCATTTT	CASSWAGVNQPQHF	few	TRBV19	TRBJ1-5	-
TGTGCCAGCGGGCAGGGAATGGGCAATCAGCCCCAGCATTTT	CASGQGMGNQPQHF	-	TRBV28	TRBJ1-5	-
TGTGCCAGCAGAGCGGACAGCTCTGGAAACACCATATATTTT	CASRADSSGNTIYF	-	TRBV2	TRBJ1-3	-
TGCGCCAGCAGCCAAGTTCACCTAGCGGGAGGTAGGGAGACCCAGTACTTC	CASSQVHLAGGRETQYF	-	TRBV4-1	TRBJ2-5	TRBD2
TGTGCCAGCAGCAAAGACCGATACACCGCCGAAGCTTTCTTT	CASSKDRYTAEAFF	-	TRBV11-1	TRBJ1-1	-
TGTGCCAGCAGCTTTCGAGGGCAGATTTATGGCTACACCTTC	CASSFRGQIYGYTF	once	TRBV5-6	TRBJ1-2	-
TGCGCCAGCAGCTTGAGGTATGAAGAGACCCAGTACTTC	CASSLRYEETQYF	-	TRBV5-1	TRBJ2-5	-
TGTGCCAGCAGTTACTCTGAGTCGTACGAGCAGTACTTC	CASSYSESYEQYF	-	TRBV6-5	TRBJ2-7	-
TGTGCTAGTGCAAACCTCCGGGCACAAGCGAGCGAGCAGTACTTC	CASANLRAQASEQYF	-	TRBV12-5	TRBJ2-7	-
TGTGCCAGCAGCCCCGGTGGGACTAGCGGGGGGAAGGCCAATGAGCAGTTCTTC	CASSPGGTSGGKANEQFF	-	TRBV5-4	TRBJ2-1	TRBD2
TGTGCCACCTCCGGAGTGGGGCGCGAGCAGTACTTC	CATSGVGREQYF	-	TRBV15	TRBJ2-7	-
TGCGCCAGCAGCTTGGACTCCCCGAACACCGGGGAGCTGTTTTTT	CASSLDSPNTGELFF	-	TRBV5-1	TRBJ2-2	-
TGTGCCAGCAGCAGCACAGATACGCAGTATTTT	CASSSTDTQYF	-	TRBV5-5	TRBJ2-3	-
TGCGCCAGCAGCTTTCGGAAGGGAGGGGACTTCGGCAATCAGCCCCAGCATTTT	CASSFRKGGDFGNQPQHF	-	TRBV5-1	TRBJ1-5	-
TGTGCCACCAGAGCGGGAGGTGGCACTGAAGCTTTCTTT	CATRAGGGTEAFF	-	TRBV2	TRBJ1-1	-
TGTGCCTGGAGTCGGGGGTTGAACACTGAAGCTTTCTTT	CAWSRGLNTEAFF	-	TRBV30	TRBJ1-1	-
TGTGCCGGGGGCCAGGACGGTGGCTACACCTTC	CAGGQDGGYTF	-	TRBV6-1	TRBJ1-2	-
TGTGCCACGAGCCACATTGCTTACAATCAGCCCCAGCATTTT	CATSHIAYNQPQHF	-	TRBV15	TRBJ1-5	-
TGCGCCAGCAGGTCCGACGTCAGGCGGGACACTGAAGCTTTCTTT	CASRSDVRRDTEAFF	-	TRBV5-1	TRBJ1-1	-
TGTGCCAGCAGCTTAAATCAGGGGGCGTCGTCTCCATATACGCAGTATTTT	CASSLNQGASSPYTQYF	-	TRBV7-2	TRBJ2-3	TRBD1
TGTGCCAGCCGCCGTGAATTTTTCCCCTCCTACGAGCAGTACTTC	CASRREFFPSYEQYF	-	TRBV6-1	TRBJ2-7	-
TGTGCCAGCAGCGTCCGGGACAGTTCCTTAGGTTCTAGCGAGCAGTACTTC	CASSVRDSSLGSSEQYF	-	TRBV9	TRBJ2-7	TRBD1
TGTGCCAGCAGTCGGAGCGGAACCACTAGCACAGATACGCAGTATTTT	CASSRSGTTSTDTQYF	-	TRBV7-2	TRBJ2-3	-
TGTGCCAGCAGCTTAGGAGCGGGGGTTCCCGGGGAGCTGTTTTTT	CASSLGAGVPGELFF	-	TRBV7-2	TRBJ2-2	TRBD2
TGTGCCAGCAGCTTACTAGCGGGAGCTCAAGAGACCCAGTACTTC	CASSLLAGAQETQYF	-	TRBV7-2	TRBJ2-5	TRBD2